This TCR beta chain was documented in a study of blood T cell repertoires in COVID-19. Losses at the gene ends were 4 bases for V and 7 bases for J; bases not matched to a gene: 12. The germline CDR1 and CDR2 sequences are LGHDT and YNNKEL (reference sequence). The CDR3 extends over 15 amino acids. The protocol was immunoSEQ multiplex PCR, while the TCRdb copy is restricted to in-frame clones and leaves out a portion. The sample shows roughly 110,000 clones, 71% of them seen only once. This clone was counted between two and nine times. This sequence originates from a human donor with acute or convalescent COVID-19. The donor label of this sample is uncertain. Sequencing input: peripheral blood. This rearrangement joins TRBV3-1 (or the pseudogene TRBV3-2) to TRBJ2-5, with 7 bases that match TRBD2. CDR3 loop: CASSRGGGGSGTQYF. CDR3 nucleotides: TGTGCCAGCAGCCGGGGGGGAGGCGGAAGTGGGACCCAGTACTTC.